The clone carrying this T cell receptor (beta chain) has just one count. Its antigen is not identified. The repertoire was sequenced with immunoSEQ multiplex PCR; TCRdb's copy has only in-frame clones and lacks some. The data hold about 90,000 clones, with 85% to 95% observed a single time. This sample is part of a study of graft-versus-host responses after intestinal transplantation. Study summary: Tacrolimus and steroids were given for around 3 years to all recipients after anti-thymocyte globulin induction. General study results and limits: Allografts carried high graft-versus-host to host-versus-graft clonal ratios in patients having graft-donor T cell macrochimerism.

The CDR3 contains 18 residues. The clonotype originates from a human donor who received an intestinal transplant. Sequencing used unstimulated CD8+ T cells sorted from spleen or lymph node cells, obtained before intestinal transplant. The J gene is TRBJ2-3, the V gene TRBV21-1; the D call of TRBD1 is as the table states it, not checked on the DNA. TRBV21-1 is termed a pseudogene. The CDR3 sequence is CASSKEGKQDLGTDTQYF. The CDR3 region has the DNA TGTGCCAGCAGCAAAGAAGGAAAACAGGACCTGGGAACAGATACGCAGTATTTT.